These 30 T cell receptor beta chains were all obtained from the same sample, sequenced in a study of cytomegalovirus exposure and HLA in healthy donors. Researchers ran the PCR with 60 Vbeta and 13 Jbeta primers. Produced via immunoSEQ multiplex PCR; TCRdb's table is partial and in-frame only. The repertoire holds more than 150,000 clones, 78% seen once, with under 7% in the top ten. The sequenced sample consisted of PBMCs. The receptors were sampled from a woman aged 25 to 39 in good health and CMV-seropositive.

CDR3 amino acids: CASSYARPGDGYTF. Written as DNA, the CDR3 is TGTGCCAGCAGTTACGCCAGGCCAGGGGACGGCTACACCTTC. The chain combines TRBV6-6 with TRBJ1-2, with D tentatively TRBD1 (6 bases). This CDR3 has 14 residues. Germline V lookup: CDR1 MNHNY, CDR2 SVGAGI (reference sequence). V was cut by 2 bases and J by 8 bases, with 15 bases left in between.

The chain is built from TRBV5-1 and TRBJ2-7; TRBD1 aligns across 7 bases. Germline CDR1 SGHRS, CDR2 YFSETQ. The length of the CDR3 is 13 residues. Trimming took 0 bases from V and 4 from J; bases not matched to a gene: 1. This CDR3 is CASSLGDRYEQYF. CDR3 coding DNA: TGCGCCAGCAGCTTGGGGGACAGATACGAGCAGTACTTC.

This chain connects TRBV14 to TRBJ1-2; the D gene is possibly TRBD1 (6 bases). This CDR3 comprises 12 residues. V lost 4 bases to trimming and J lost 4 bases, with 7 bases between them. Germline V CDR1 and CDR2: SGHDN, FVKESK. The CDR3 DNA sequence: TGTGCCAGCAGCCGGGACATCTATGGCTACACCTTC. This encodes CASSRDIYGYTF. Looking up the rest from reference TRBV14 and TRBJ1-2 gives the full variable domain: EAGVTQFPSHSVIEKGQTVTLRCDPISGHDNLYWYRRVMGKEIKFLLHFVKESKQDESGMPNNRFLAERTGGTYSTLKVQPAELEDSGVYFCASSRDIYGYTFGSGTRLTVV.

The CDR3 bases are TGTGCCAGCAGCTTGGTTGGACAGTCGGGTAGGGGCTACACCTTC. Translation: CASSLVGQSGRGYTF. V and J are TRBV5-6 and TRBJ1-2, with D perhaps matching TRBD1 (6 bases). This CDR3 is 15 amino acids long. From germline, CDR1 is SGHDT and CDR2 YYEEEE. Trimming stripped 0 bases from V and 8 bases from J, with 17 bases between.

The chain recombines TRBV7-9 with TRBJ1-2; the D gene is possibly TRBD1 (5 bases). The CDR3 is 15 amino acids. CDR1 is SEHNR and CDR2 is FQNEAQ in the germline V gene (reference sequence). Trimming removed 1 base from V and 7 bases from J, with 16 bases in between. CDR3 protein: CASSLGQGSVGGYTF. CDR3 sequence (DNA): TGTGCCAGCAGCTTAGGGCAGGGCAGCGTGGGTGGCTACACCTTC.

This clone was seen just once. The chain couples TRBV9 to TRBJ2-7; a weak D match, TRBD1 (5 bases). Germline CDR1 is SGDLS and CDR2 is YYNGEE. This CDR3 contains 15 residues. V was cut by 0 bases and J by 0 bases, with 10 bases left in between. As DNA, the CDR3 is TGTGCCAGCAGCGTAGCTGTGGGGCTCTCCTACGAGCAGTACTTC. Residues: CASSVAVGLSYEQYF.

V and J are TRBV27 and TRBJ2-1; 7 bases align to TRBD2. CDR3 length equals 16 residues. V shed 4 bases and J 3 bases; nucleotides not matched to a gene: 9. Germline CDR1 reads MNHEY; CDR2 reads SMNVEV (reference sequence). CDR3 in DNA: TGTGCCAGCAGTTCCCGTGACGGGGAGGGCTACAATGAGCAGTTCTTC. Its translation is CASSSRDGEGYNEQFF.

This chain links TRBV28 with TRBJ1-1; 7 bases align to TRBD1. Germline CDR1 and CDR2: MDHEN and SYDVKM. The junction had 10 bases not matched to a gene; V was cut back by 10 bases and J by 5 bases. The CDR3 contains 13 residues. The CDR3 protein is CANKPPGQTEAFF. The CDR3 nucleotides read TGTGCCAACAAACCTCCGGGACAGACTGAAGCTTTCTTT.

The chain combines TRBV4-3 with TRBJ1-2; D remains ambiguous. V was trimmed by 0 bases and J by 8 bases, leaving 16 bases between them. The CDR3 is 15 amino acids. Per the germline V gene, CDR1 is LGHNA and CDR2 is YSLEER. DNA for the CDR3: TGCGCCAGCAGCCAAGAGGGCAATATCCTCTACGGCTACACCTTC. It encodes CASSQEGNILYGYTF.

This chain joins TRBV28 and TRBJ2-2; TRBD2 matches at 13 bases. The CDR3 is made up of 18 amino acids. Germline V gives CDR1 MDHEN, CDR2 SYDVKM. Trimming cost V 5 bases and J 8 bases; bases outside gene matches: 14. This CDR3 is CASSPLMTGTSGVGELFF. The CDR3 region has the DNA TGTGCCAGCAGTCCCCTCATGACCGGGACTAGCGGGGTAGGGGAGCTGTTTTTT.

The chain is built from TRBV6-5 and TRBJ2-1; D possibly corresponds to TRBD2 (5 bases). The germline V gene has CDR1 MNHEY and CDR2 SVGAGI. CDR3 length: 14 amino acids. Deletions cut 2 bases from V and 5 bases from J, with 10 bases between. The CDR3 loop reads CASSYGRRDNEQFF. The DNA of the CDR3 is TGTGCCAGCAGTTACGGGCGGCGGGACAATGAGCAGTTCTTC.

The chain links TRBV4-1 to TRBJ2-5; 7 bases are a match to TRBD2. The J call may be incorrect, as the DNA end agrees better with TRBJ2-7. Germline values: CDR1 MGHRA, CDR2 YSYEKL. The CDR3 has 15 residues. The CDR3 nucleotides read TGCGCCAGCAGCCAAGAGGGGGACTACTCCTACGAGCAGTACTTC. Its protein product is CASSQEGDYSYEQYF.

The chain is built from TRBV5-1 and TRBJ2-1; D is perhaps TRBD2 (6 bases). The germline V and J ends were trimmed by 4 bases and 4 bases, with 15 bases remaining between them. Germline-derived CDR1 and CDR2 are SGHRS and YFSETQ. This CDR3 region has 15 residues. The CDR3 coding sequence is TGCGCCAGCAGCGCCCGGGACTGGCTATACAATGAGCAGTTCTTC. Protein product: CASSARDWLYNEQFF.

This chain joins TRBV19 and TRBJ1-1; D uncertain. The CDR3 is made up of 12 amino acids. Germline V gives CDR1 LNHDA, CDR2 SQIVND (reference sequence). V lost 3 bases, J lost 3 bases, and 5 bases lay in between. Here the CDR3 reads CASSIPYTEAFF. The CDR3 nucleotides are TGTGCCAGTAGTATCCCGTACACTGAAGCTTTCTTT. The full variable domain, with the rest looked up from reference TRBV19 and TRBJ1-1, is DGGITQSPKYLFRKEGQNVTLSCEQNLNHDAMYWYRQDPGQGLRLIYYSQIVNDFQKGDIAEGYSVSREKKESFPLTVTSAQKNPTAFYLCASSIPYTEAFFGQGTRLTVV.

Only a few counts were recorded for this clone. V is TRBV5-5 and J is TRBJ2-1; 10 bases map to TRBD2. Germline V gives CDR1 SGHKS, CDR2 YYEKEE (reference sequence). The CDR3 length is 16 residues. V was pared by 4 bases and J by 0 bases, with 4 bases of the junction left unmatched. The CDR3 reads CASSPSGRSSYNEQFF. For the CDR3, the DNA is TGTGCCAGCAGCCCTAGCGGGAGAAGCTCCTACAATGAGCAGTTCTTC.

The chain carries TRBV9 and TRBJ1-1; 9 bases line up with TRBD1. In germline, CDR1 is SGDLS, CDR2 YYNGEE. Unmatched junction bases numbered 5, after V lost 3 bases and J lost 2 bases. The CDR3 is made up of 15 amino acids. CDR3 residues: CASSDPGQGNTEAFF. In DNA, the CDR3 is TGTGCCAGCAGCGACCCGGGACAGGGAAACACTGAAGCTTTCTTT.

This clone was detected a few times. V is TRBV7-9 and J is TRBJ2-7, with TRBD1 matching 9 bases. CDR1 and CDR2 from the germline V gene are SEHNR and FQNEAQ (reference sequence). The CDR3 runs to 15 residues. The junction had 6 bases not matched to a gene; V was cut back by 3 bases and J by 3 bases. The CDR3 region is CASSFPGQGIYEQYF. In DNA form, the CDR3 reads TGTGCCAGCAGCTTCCCGGGACAGGGAATCTACGAGCAGTACTTC.

This clone was seen just once. The chain uses TRBV27 and TRBJ2-7, with D maybe TRBD1 (6 bases). V was clipped by 8 bases and J by 10 bases, with 21 bases between them. CDR1 is MNHEY and CDR2 is SMNVEV in the germline V gene (reference sequence). The CDR3 sequence is 13 residues long. CDR3 loop: CASQQPGQIDQYF. DNA for the CDR3: TGTGCCAGCCAACAACCGGGACAAATCGATCAGTACTTC.

V gene TRBV6-5 combines with J gene TRBJ1-1; a possible D gene is TRBD1 (6 bases). Germline-derived CDR1 and CDR2 are MNHEY and SVGAGI. This CDR3 is built from 14 residues. Between the trimmed V and J ends, which lost 6 bases and 0 bases, there was a span of 11 bases. The DNA for the CDR3 is TGTGCCAGCAGGGATACAGGGTTGAACACTGAAGCTTTCTTT. Residues: CASRDTGLNTEAFF.

J is TRBJ2-6 and V is TRBV5-8, with D unresolved. CDR3 size: 15 residues. The germline V and J ends were trimmed by 4 bases and 4 bases, with 12 bases remaining between them. The V gene's germline CDR1 is SGHTS and CDR2 YDEGEE. CDR3 region: CASSTQFAGANVLTF. The CDR3 DNA reads TGTGCCAGCAGCACACAATTTGCCGGGGCCAACGTCCTGACTTTC.

The chain links TRBV6-5 to TRBJ1-4, with 8 bases fitting TRBD1. CDR3 length equals 14 residues. V shed 6 bases, J shed 6 bases, and the junction held 6 bases outside the gene matches. CDR1 is MNHEY and CDR2 is SVGAGI in the germline V gene. The CDR3 bases are TGTGCCAGCAGAAACAGGGGGTGGGATGAAAAACTGTTTTTT. Amino acid sequence: CASRNRGWDEKLFF.

V gene TRBV6-5 combines with J gene TRBJ1-2; maybe TRBD1 (5 bases). V shed 0 bases and J shed 8 bases, with 13 bases lying between them. Looked up from germline, CDR1 is MNHEY and CDR2 is SVGAGI. The CDR3 sequence is 14 residues long. CDR3 sequence reads: CASSYSRGGGGYTF. CDR3 in DNA: TGTGCCAGCAGTTACTCACGCGGGGGAGGGGGCTACACCTTC.

The chain joins TRBV7-2 to TRBJ1-3, with 7 bases matching TRBD1. Germline lookup yields CDR1 SGHTA and CDR2 FQGNSA. The CDR3 has 16 residues. V lost 2 bases and J lost 4; bases outside the gene matches: 8. The CDR3 nucleotides are TGTGCCAGCAGCTTAACCACGACAGGGCAGGGAAACACCATATATTTT. This sequence encodes CASSLTTTGQGNTIYF.

About this clone itself: Its ends do not fully match the called genes, so a read error is possible. The chain joins TRBV11-3 to TRBJ2-1, with a possible D match to TRBD2 (6 bases). The CDR3 is made up of 16 amino acids. Germline V gives CDR1 SGHNT, CDR2 YENEEA. The CDR3 DNA reads TGTGCCAGCAGCCCGGGACTCTTCGCGTCCTTCAATGAGCAGTTCTTC. Translating gives CASSPGLFASFNEQFF. The full variable domain, its missing parts supplied by reference TRBV11-3 and TRBJ2-1, is EAGVVQSPRYKIIEKKQPVAFWCNPISGHNTLYWYLQNLGQGPELLIRYENEEAVDDSQLPKDRFSAERLKGVDSTLKIQPAELGDSAVYLCASSPGLFASFNEQFFGPGTRLTVL.

The CDR3 nucleotides are TGCGCCAGCAGCCAGGGATGGGGGGCTAATGAAAAACTGTTTTTT. Translation: CASSQGWGANEKLFF. The J gene is TRBJ1-4, the V gene TRBV4-1; D possibly corresponds to TRBD1 (5 bases). This CDR3 region has 15 residues. Per the germline V gene, CDR1 is MGHRA and CDR2 is YSYEKL. The V end was cut by 3 bases, the J end by 3 bases, with 11 bases between.

Concerning this clone itself: Other DNA sequences in the sample encode the same CDR3. The J gene is TRBJ2-1, the V gene TRBV7-9, with 7 nucleotides matching TRBD2. The J segment lost 6 bases and the V segment lost 0 bases, leaving 2 bases of the junction unmatched. Germline CDR1 is SEHNR and CDR2 is FQNEAQ (reference sequence). The CDR3 consists of 14 residues. The CDR3 coding sequence is TGTGCCAGCAGCTTAGCGGGAGGGAGCAATGAGCAGTTCTTC. Protein: CASSLAGGSNEQFF.

The chain carries TRBV14 and TRBJ1-1; possible D gene TRBD1, 6 bases. The CDR3 consists of 15 residues. The V gene lost 4 bases and the J gene lost 6 bases, with 18 bases spanning the gap. Germline V gene sequence: CDR1 SGHDN, CDR2 FVKESK. The chain's CDR3 is CASSPGQNRASEAFF. The DNA for the CDR3 is TGTGCCAGCAGCCCTGGACAGAACAGGGCCTCTGAAGCTTTCTTT.

The V and J genes are TRBV6-5 and TRBJ2-1, with 7 bases aligning to TRBD1. The V and J ends lost 6 bases and 6 bases, in that order; junction bases with no gene match: 5. Germline V gene data show CDR1 as MNHEY and CDR2 as SVGAGI. This CDR3 contains 13 residues. The CDR3, as DNA: TGTGCCAGCAGCCGCGACAGGGCCAATGAGCAGTTCTTC. It specifies CASSRDRANEQFF.

The genes are TRBV19 and TRBJ1-1, with D possibly TRBD1 on 6 matching bases. The CDR3 runs 14 residues. Trimming cost V 3 bases and J 7 bases, with 15 bases left between them. From germline, CDR1 is LNHDA and CDR2 SQIVND (reference sequence). For the CDR3, the DNA is TGTGCCAGTAGTATTAGTACAGGGAAGGGTGAAGCTTTCTTT. Protein sequence: CASSISTGKGEAFF.

The chain couples TRBV28 to TRBJ2-7, with 7 bases fitting TRBD2. CDR1 and CDR2 from the germline V gene are MDHEN and SYDVKM. The J segment lost 2 bases and the V segment lost 5 bases, leaving 9 bases of the junction unmatched. The CDR3 sequence is 15 residues long. CDR3 coding DNA: TGTGCCAGCAGTCGGGGAGGGAGCCTCACCTACGAGCAGTACTTC. Its protein product is CASSRGGSLTYEQYF.